This TCR beta chain was sequenced in a study of read filtering for tumor transcriptome and immune sequencing. Across the study: Mean patient age was roughly 61 years, range roughly 45 to 80; approximately 17 male, around 15 female.

Sampling of bone marrow took place during active disease in every patient. Notes on the study in general: IR-seq and RNA-seq agreed better without single-read clonotypes. Even smaller IR-seq throughput identified most shared clonotypes.

V was pared by 5 bases and J by 3 bases, with 16 bases between. This CDR3 is 15 amino acids long. Germline V gene data show CDR1 as SGHTA and CDR2 as FQGTGA. This clonotype was observed many times. As yet, its antigen is unknown. The library was built from 400 ng RNA with molecular barcoded adaptors for alpha/delta and beta/gamma chains. TCRdb ran MiXCR on the reads and lists one entry per CDR3 protein. The table shows some 38,000 distinct CDR3 sequences, with roughly an eighth occurring only once. This TCR was sampled from a donor aged 40 or older with multiple myeloma. The chain couples TRBV7-3 to TRBJ2-5; D possibly corresponds to TRBD2 (6 bases). Sequencing was performed on a population of CD138-negative cells sorted from bone marrow. CDR3: CASSPPTSSEETQYF. CDR3 DNA: TGTGCCAGCAGCCCCCCGACTAGTAGTGAAGAGACCCAGTACTTC.